A single sample gave rise to the 30 T cell receptor beta chains below, sequenced in a study of spatial heterogeneity in lung cancer. Time point noted: blood at routine non-recurrence follow-up after resection. Whole RNA, isolated from tumor, nontumor lung or frozen PBMC, was sequenced without prior sorting. TCRdb itself ran the 5' RACE reads through MiXCR, one entry per CDR3 protein. The sample yields roughly 120,000 distinct CDR3 sequences, 10% to 15% seen once. The specimen was PBMCs, collected at follow-up. These receptor sequences come from a male donor with early-stage non-small cell lung cancer.

CDR3 sequence (DNA): TGCGCCAGCAGCAAGTCCGGGACTACCCAAGAGACCCAGTACTTC. This gives the protein CASSKSGTTQETQYF. This chain uses TRBV5-1 with TRBJ2-5, with 7 nucleotides matching TRBD2. The trim removed 4 bases at V and 1 base at J, leaving 7 bases unmatched. This CDR3 contains 15 residues. Germline V gives CDR1 SGHRS, CDR2 YFSETQ.

This clonotype was observed a handful of times. This chain joins TRBV12-3 or TRBV12-4 and TRBJ2-5, with 8 bases that match TRBD1. V shed 6 bases and J 5 bases; nucleotides not matched to a gene: 23. The CDR3 spans 19 residues. The CDR3 DNA sequence: TGTGCCAGCAGCAAAGGGGCGCAGGGGGCTAGCTCAGCCGCCGAGACCCAGTACTTC. Protein: CASSKGAQGASSAAETQYF.

This clonotype was found many times. This chain joins TRBV10-3 and TRBJ2-7, with TRBD1 matching over 12 bases. CDR3 length equals 15 residues. Trimming cost V 4 bases and J 6 bases; bases outside gene matches: 7. The V gene's germline CDR1 is ENHRY and CDR2 SYGVKD. As DNA, the CDR3 is TGTGCCATCAGTGTAAAGGGACAGGGGGCCCTCGAGCAGTACTTC. Residues: CAISVKGQGALEQYF.

The V and J genes are TRBV7-3 and TRBJ2-5; D uncertain. V was shortened by 2 bases and J by 2 bases, with 12 bases between the two germline ends. CDR1 is SGHTA and CDR2 is FQGTGA in the germline V gene. This CDR3 comprises 15 residues. The CDR3 region has the DNA TGTGCCAGCAGCTTAGTCGTTGGTCCTCAAGAGACCCAGTACTTC. Its translation is CASSLVVGPQETQYF.

This chain joins TRBV16 and TRBJ1-1; 7 nucleotides match TRBD1. The CDR3 runs to 18 residues. The junction had 15 bases not matched to a gene; V was cut back by 2 bases and J by 3 bases. Germline CDR1 and CDR2: KGHSY and FQNENV. This CDR3 reads CASSQPKGAPRVHTEAFF. Here the CDR3 DNA reads TGTGCCAGCAGCCAACCTAAGGGGGCCCCCCGGGTCCACACTGAAGCTTTCTTT.

By sample fraction, this clonotype is medium-sized. CDR3 loop: CASSHRTSSRTEAFF. CDR3 bases: TGCGCCAGCAGCCATCGGACATCTAGTCGGACTGAAGCTTTCTTT. The V and J genes are TRBV4-1 and TRBJ1-1; maybe TRBD1 (5 bases). The CDR3 runs to 15 residues. V shed 3 bases and J shed 5 bases, with 16 bases lying between them. The V gene's germline CDR1 is MGHRA and CDR2 YSYEKL.

This clonotype occurred many times. The V gene is TRBV9, the J gene TRBJ2-3, with D maybe TRBD1 (5 bases). Between the trimmed V and J ends, which lost 1 base and 4 bases, there was a span of 10 bases. This CDR3 contains 14 residues. Germline CDR1 is SGDLS and CDR2 is YYNGEE. This chain's CDR3 is CASSVSHRPDTQYF. In DNA form, the CDR3 reads TGTGCCAGCAGCGTATCCCACAGGCCAGATACGCAGTATTTT.

This chain uses TRBV13 with TRBJ1-1; D gene uncertain. CDR3 length: 13 amino acids. V dropped 3 bases and J dropped 6 bases, with 11 bases sitting between them. Germline V gives CDR1 PRHDT, CDR2 FYEKMQ (reference sequence). The CDR3: CASSFGISAEAFF. CDR3 bases: TGTGCCAGCAGCTTTGGGATTTCCGCTGAAGCTTTCTTT.

This clonotype was observed a handful of times. V gene TRBV7-9 combines with J gene TRBJ2-1; D possibly uses TRBD1 or TRBD2 (6 bases each). The V end was cut by 7 bases, the J end by 2 bases, with 12 bases between. The CDR3 loop spans 14 amino acids. Germline V gene data show CDR1 as SEHNR and CDR2 as FQNEAQ (reference sequence). The CDR3 is CASNGGRTYNEQFF. The CDR3 region has the DNA TGTGCCAGCAATGGGGGGCGGACCTACAATGAGCAGTTCTTC.

This clonotype was observed a few times. V usage is TRBV12-3 or TRBV12-4 and J usage is TRBJ1-4; maybe TRBD1 (5 bases). This CDR3 comprises 14 residues. Trimming shortened V by 1 base and J by 8 bases, and 11 bases separated the two germline ends. The CDR3 coding sequence is TGTGCCAGCAGTTTAGGCAGGGCGCGGGAAAAACTGTTTTTT. This encodes CASSLGRAREKLFF.

This clonotype has just a few counts. The rearrangement uses TRBV4-1 and TRBJ1-6; D is uncertain. The CDR3 totals 14 residues. Germline V gene sequence: CDR1 MGHRA, CDR2 YSYEKL. With 2 bases removed from V and 8 bases from J, the gap between germline ends came to 10 bases. This chain's CDR3 is CASSQTYGDSPLHF. In nucleotides, the CDR3 is TGCGCCAGCAGCCAAACATACGGGGATTCACCCCTCCACTTT.

The chain has TRBV27 and TRBJ1-5; D is undetermined. The V gene lost 5 bases and the J gene lost 3 bases, with 8 bases spanning the gap. The germline V gene has CDR1 MNHEY and CDR2 SMNVEV (reference sequence). This CDR3 region has 13 residues. The CDR3 DNA reads as TGTGCCAGCAGTCCGGACCACAATCAGCCCCAGCATTTT. This gives the protein CASSPDHNQPQHF.

The chain couples TRBV5-4 to TRBJ1-1, with 10 bases fitting TRBD1. The V segment lost 3 bases and the J segment 3 bases; nucleotides outside the gene matches: 5. The V gene's germline CDR1 is SGHNT and CDR2 YYREEE (reference sequence). The CDR3 spans 15 residues. This CDR3 reads CASSWRQGADTEAFF. CDR3 sequence (DNA): TGTGCCAGCAGCTGGAGACAGGGGGCGGACACTGAAGCTTTCTTT.

This clonotype was counted at least ten times. The genes are TRBV19 and TRBJ1-5; no clear D gene. CDR1 and CDR2 from the germline V gene are LNHDA and SQIVND (reference sequence). V was shortened by 7 bases and J by 9 bases, with 19 bases between the two germline ends. CDR3 size: 14 residues. The CDR3 loop reads CASTPQAAPGPQHF. The CDR3 coding sequence is TGTGCCAGTACCCCCCAAGCGGCTCCGGGGCCCCAGCATTTT.

In its sample, this clonotype was seen many times. The chain recombines TRBV20-1 with TRBJ2-1, with D maybe TRBD1 (5 bases). Germline assignment: CDR1 DFQATT and CDR2 SNEGSKA (reference sequence). The CDR3 loop spans 12 amino acids. The V gene lost 8 bases and the J gene lost 4 bases, with 12 bases spanning the gap. The CDR3 region has the DNA TGCAGTTGCCGAAGGGGTTACAATGAGCAGTTCTTC. Amino acid sequence: CSCRRGYNEQFF.

This clonotype was found a few times. The chain is built from TRBV28 and TRBJ2-7; the D gene is possibly TRBD1 (6 bases). V gave up 6 bases and J gave up 0 bases, with 15 bases separating them. Germline V gene sequence: CDR1 MDHEN, CDR2 SYDVKM. The CDR3 extends over 15 amino acids. For the CDR3, the DNA is TGTGCCAGCAGCCCGGTGGGGGCCGGCTCCTACGAGCAGTACTTC. This encodes CASSPVGAGSYEQYF.

The chain links TRBV5-1 to TRBJ2-7; TRBD1 might be the D (6 bases). The CDR3 spans 14 residues. Germline CDR1 is SGHRS and CDR2 is YFSETQ. The V gene lost 4 bases and the J gene lost 3 bases, with 14 bases spanning the gap. In DNA form, the CDR3 reads TGCGCCAGCAGCCTGGACAGTCTAGTCTACGAGCAGTACTTC. Its translation: CASSLDSLVYEQYF.

This clonotype was recorded at least ten times. The chain employs TRBV28 and TRBJ2-7, with a tentative D call TRBD2 (6 bases). This CDR3 is built from 13 residues. V shed 6 bases and J shed 5 bases, with 14 bases lying between them. The germline V gene has CDR1 MDHEN and CDR2 SYDVKM. CDR3 nucleotides: TGTGCCAGCAGGTCCCCTAGCGCCCACGAGCAGTACTTC. As protein: CASRSPSAHEQYF. The variable domain in full, with the rest retrieved from reference TRBV28 and TRBJ2-7, is DVKVTQSSRYLVKRTGEKVFLECVQDMDHENMFWYRQDPGLGLRLIYFSYDVKMKEKGDIPEGYSVSREKKERFSLILESASTNQTSMYLCASRSPSAHEQYFGPGTRLTVT.

V usage is TRBV12-3 or TRBV12-4 and J usage is TRBJ2-7; D is tentatively TRBD1 or TRBD2 (5 bases each). CDR3 size: 13 residues. V lost 0 bases, J lost 7 bases, and 10 bases lay in between. CDR3 nucleotides: TGTGCCAGCAGTTTAGCGCTATGGGGGGAGCAGTACTTC. Encoded protein: CASSLALWGEQYF.

V usage is TRBV6-6 and J usage is TRBJ1-1; D ambiguous. This CDR3 comprises 13 residues. Germline V gives CDR1 MNHNY, CDR2 SVGAGI (reference sequence). V was clipped by 3 bases and J by 1 base, with 6 bases between them. The CDR3 region is CASSYSENTEAFF. The CDR3 nucleotides read TGTGCCAGCAGTTATTCAGAGAACACTGAAGCTTTCTTT.

This clonotype showed up just a few times. The genes are TRBV11-3 and TRBJ1-1; 7 bases match TRBD1. Germline CDR1 is SGHNT and CDR2 is YENEEA. CDR3 length: 15 residues. The trim removed 2 bases at V and 2 bases at J, leaving 5 bases unmatched. The CDR3 loop reads CASSLRGQQNTEAFF. Written as DNA, the CDR3 is TGTGCCAGCAGCTTAAGGGGACAGCAAAACACTGAAGCTTTCTTT.

This clonotype has a handful of counts. The V call is TRBV24-1, the J call TRBJ2-6; no clear D. The germline V gene encodes CDR1 KGHDR and CDR2 SFDVKD. CDR3 length: 15 amino acids. V shed 4 bases and J shed 0 bases, with 6 bases lying between them. CDR3 sequence (DNA): TGTGCCACCAGTGACCACGGCTCTGGGGCCAACGTCCTGACTTTC. Its translation is CATSDHGSGANVLTF.

The chain uses TRBV2 and TRBJ2-4, with D hard to call. CDR3 length: 13 residues. From germline, CDR1 is SNHLY and CDR2 FYNNEI. V lost 11 bases and J 2 bases, leaving 13 bases between the germline ends. CDR3 sequence: CAVLSGSKNIQYF. DNA of the CDR3: TGTGCCGTCCTCTCTGGGTCCAAAAACATTCAGTACTTC. Supplemented by reference TRBV2 and TRBJ2-4, the full variable domain reads EPEVTQTPSHQVTQMGQEVILRCVPISNHLYFYWYRQILGQKVEFLVSFYNNEISEKSEIFDDQFSVERPDGSNFTLKIRSTKLEDSAMYFCAVLSGSKNIQYFGAGTRLSVL.

Ten or more counts support this clonotype. This sequence joins TRBV29-1 and TRBJ1-1, with D tentatively TRBD1 (5 bases). CDR3 size: 14 residues. Germline CDR1 is SQVTM and CDR2 is ANQGSEA. With 8 bases removed from V and 0 bases from J, the gap between germline ends came to 16 bases. CDR3 residues: CSSPGTGLNTEAFF. The CDR3 nucleotides read TGCAGCTCCCCGGGGACGGGGCTGAACACTGAAGCTTTCTTT. The whole variable domain, remainder taken from reference TRBV29-1 and TRBJ1-1, is SAVISQKPSRDICQRGTSLTIQCQVDSQVTMMFWYRQQPGQSLTLIATANQGSEATYESGFVIDKFPISRPNLTFSTLTVSNMSPEDSSIYLCSSPGTGLNTEAFFGQGTRLTVV.

In its sample, this clonotype was seen a few times. The chain carries TRBV20-1 and TRBJ1-1, with no clear D. This CDR3 spans 12 amino acids. Trimming removed 6 bases from V and 3 bases from J, with 11 bases in between. Germline CDR1 reads DFQATT; CDR2 reads SNEGSKA (reference sequence). Here the CDR3 DNA reads TGCAGTGCCCCACGTGGAGACACTGAAGCTTTCTTT. It is translated as CSAPRGDTEAFF.

The chain links TRBV20-1 to TRBJ2-7; D gene unclear. The CDR3 covers 12 residues. Germline V gives CDR1 DFQATT, CDR2 SNEGSKA (reference sequence). V lost 6 bases and J 0 bases, leaving 9 bases between the germline ends. This CDR3 reads CSALMGSYEQYF. In DNA form, the CDR3 reads TGCAGTGCCCTTATGGGCTCCTACGAGCAGTACTTC.

The V and J genes are TRBV29-1 and TRBJ2-6, with TRBD1 matching 9 bases. The CDR3 contains 17 residues. Per the germline V gene, CDR1 is SQVTM and CDR2 is ANQGSEA. Unmatched junction bases numbered 10, after V lost 7 bases and J lost 0 bases. The DNA for the CDR3 is TGCAGCGCGGGACAGGGAAAAAGCAGCTCTGGGGCCAACGTCCTGACTTTC. This codes for CSAGQGKSSSGANVLTF.

The V call is TRBV12-3 or TRBV12-4, the J call TRBJ2-7; D is undetermined. The CDR3 runs 13 residues. V lost 3 bases and J lost 7, with 13 bases in between. CDR3 region: CASSLDFKDEQYF. The CDR3 DNA reads as TGTGCCAGCAGTTTGGATTTTAAAGATGAGCAGTACTTC.

This clonotype was picked up a small number of times. This chain connects TRBV6-5 to TRBJ2-1; 10 nucleotides match TRBD2. The length of the CDR3 is 15 residues. V lost 8 bases and J lost 1; bases outside the gene matches: 5. CDR1 and CDR2 (germline): MNHEY, SVGAGI. The CDR3 region is CASGKRGGSYNEQFF. The CDR3 coding sequence is TGTGCCAGCGGGAAGCGGGGGGGTTCCTACAATGAGCAGTTCTTC.

Written as DNA, the CDR3 is TGTGCCACCAGCAGAGAAGCAGGGGGACGAGGAAACACCATATATTTT. Protein product: CATSREAGGRGNTIYF. The genes are TRBV15 and TRBJ1-3; TRBD1 aligns across 7 bases. The V and J ends lost 0 bases and 4 bases, in that order; junction bases with no gene match: 6. CDR3 length: 16 amino acids. Germline values: CDR1 LNHNV, CDR2 YYDKDF (reference sequence).